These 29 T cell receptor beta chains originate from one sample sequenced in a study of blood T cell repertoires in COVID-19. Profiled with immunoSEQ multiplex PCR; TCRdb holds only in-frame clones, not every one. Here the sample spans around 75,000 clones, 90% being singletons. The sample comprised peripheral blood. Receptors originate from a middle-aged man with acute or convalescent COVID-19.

The CDR3 is CASSPGIEQYF. The CDR3 DNA sequence: TGCGCCAGCAGCCCAGGGATCGAGCAGTACTTC. The chain employs TRBV23-1 and TRBJ2-7, with D maybe TRBD1 (5 bases). TRBV23-1 is labeled an ORF, and its function is uncertain. The ends were cut back, 6 bases at V and 6 bases at J, with 9 bases in the middle. CDR3 length: 11 residues.

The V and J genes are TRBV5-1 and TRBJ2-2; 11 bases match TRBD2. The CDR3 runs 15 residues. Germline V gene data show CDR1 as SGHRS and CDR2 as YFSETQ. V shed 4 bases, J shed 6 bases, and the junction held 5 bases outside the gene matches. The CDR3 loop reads CASSGIAGGPGELFF. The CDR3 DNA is TGCGCCAGCAGCGGTATAGCGGGAGGGCCCGGGGAGCTGTTTTTT.

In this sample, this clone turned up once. This CDR3 reads CAWSPHRGQGGNQPQHF. The DNA for the CDR3 is TGTGCCTGGAGTCCCCACCGGGGACAGGGAGGTAATCAGCCCCAGCATTTT. The chain has TRBV30 and TRBJ1-5, with 9 bases identical to TRBD1. The CDR3 length is 17 residues. Trimming removed 2 bases from V and 4 bases from J; junction bases left unmatched: 12. The V gene's germline CDR1 is GTSNPN and CDR2 SVGIG (reference sequence).

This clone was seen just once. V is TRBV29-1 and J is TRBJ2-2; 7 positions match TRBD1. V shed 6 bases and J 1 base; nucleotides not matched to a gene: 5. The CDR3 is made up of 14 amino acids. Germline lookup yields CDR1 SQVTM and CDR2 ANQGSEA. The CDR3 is CSVSTGLNTGELFF. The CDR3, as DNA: TGCAGCGTGTCGACAGGGCTGAACACCGGGGAGCTGTTTTTT.

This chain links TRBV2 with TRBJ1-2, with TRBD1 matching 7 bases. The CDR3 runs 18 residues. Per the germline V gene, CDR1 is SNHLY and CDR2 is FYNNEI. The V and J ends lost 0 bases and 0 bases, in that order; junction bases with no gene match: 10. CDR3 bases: TGTGCCAGCAGTGAAGCGCTTCAGGGGACAGCTACTAACTATGGCTACACCTTC. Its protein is CASSEALQGTATNYGYTF.

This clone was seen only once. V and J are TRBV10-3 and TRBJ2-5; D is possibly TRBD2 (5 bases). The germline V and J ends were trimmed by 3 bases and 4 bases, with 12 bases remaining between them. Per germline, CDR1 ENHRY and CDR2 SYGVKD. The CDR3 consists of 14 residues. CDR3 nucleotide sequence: TGTGCCATCAGTGATTTGTGGGAGCCAGAGACCCAGTACTTC. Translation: CAISDLWEPETQYF.

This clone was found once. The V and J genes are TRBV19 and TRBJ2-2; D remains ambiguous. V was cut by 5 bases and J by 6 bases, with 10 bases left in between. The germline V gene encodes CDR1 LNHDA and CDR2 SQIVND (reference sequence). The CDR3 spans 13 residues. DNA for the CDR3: TGTGCCAGTAGTGTAGGAGTGGCCGGGGAGCTGTTTTTT. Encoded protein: CASSVGVAGELFF. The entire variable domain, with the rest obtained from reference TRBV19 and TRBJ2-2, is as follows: DGGITQSPKYLFRKEGQNVTLSCEQNLNHDAMYWYRQDPGQGLRLIYYSQIVNDFQKGDIAEGYSVSREKKESFPLTVTSAQKNPTAFYLCASSVGVAGELFFGEGSRLTVL.

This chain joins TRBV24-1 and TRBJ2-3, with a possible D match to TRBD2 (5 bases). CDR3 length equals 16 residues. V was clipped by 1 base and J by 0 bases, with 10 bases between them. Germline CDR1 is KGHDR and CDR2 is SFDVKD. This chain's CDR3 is CATSDFGDASTDTQYF. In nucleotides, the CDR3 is TGTGCCACCAGTGATTTCGGGGATGCTAGCACAGATACGCAGTATTTT.

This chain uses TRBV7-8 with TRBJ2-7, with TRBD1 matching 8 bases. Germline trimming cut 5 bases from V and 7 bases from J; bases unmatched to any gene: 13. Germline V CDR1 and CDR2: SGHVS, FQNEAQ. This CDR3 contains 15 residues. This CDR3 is CASSPQTGGGVEQYF. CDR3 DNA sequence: TGTGCCAGCAGCCCACAAACAGGGGGTGGGGTTGAGCAGTACTTC.

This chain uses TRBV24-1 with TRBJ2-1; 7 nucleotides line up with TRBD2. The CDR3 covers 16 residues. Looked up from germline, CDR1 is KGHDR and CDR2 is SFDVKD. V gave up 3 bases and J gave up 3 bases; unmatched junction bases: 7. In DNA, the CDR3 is TGTGCCACCAGTGATCCCCGGGGGGAGGGCTACAATGAGCAGTTCTTC. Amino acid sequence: CATSDPRGEGYNEQFF.

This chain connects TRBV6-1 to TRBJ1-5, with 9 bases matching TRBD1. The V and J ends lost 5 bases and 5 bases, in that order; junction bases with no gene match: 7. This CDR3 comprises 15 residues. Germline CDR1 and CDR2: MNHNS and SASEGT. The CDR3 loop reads CASSLTGGSDQPQHF. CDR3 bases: TGTGCCAGCAGTCTGACAGGGGGAAGTGATCAGCCCCAGCATTTT.

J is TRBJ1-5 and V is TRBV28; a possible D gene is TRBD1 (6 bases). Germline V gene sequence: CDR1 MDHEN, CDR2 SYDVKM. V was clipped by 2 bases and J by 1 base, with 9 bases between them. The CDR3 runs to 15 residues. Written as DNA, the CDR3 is TGTGCCAGCAGTTTAAGGGGGACGAGCAATCAGCCCCAGCATTTT. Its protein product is CASSLRGTSNQPQHF.

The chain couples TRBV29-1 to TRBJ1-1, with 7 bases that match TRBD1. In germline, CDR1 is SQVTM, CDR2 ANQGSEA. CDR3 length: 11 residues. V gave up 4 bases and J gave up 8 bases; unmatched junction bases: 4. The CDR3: CSVAGQTEAFF. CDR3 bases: TGCAGCGTTGCGGGACAGACAGAAGCTTTCTTT. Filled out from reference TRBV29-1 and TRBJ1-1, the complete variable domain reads SAVISQKPSRDICQRGTSLTIQCQVDSQVTMMFWYRQQPGQSLTLIATANQGSEATYESGFVIDKFPISRPNLTFSTLTVSNMSPEDSSIYLCSVAGQTEAFFGQGTRLTVV.

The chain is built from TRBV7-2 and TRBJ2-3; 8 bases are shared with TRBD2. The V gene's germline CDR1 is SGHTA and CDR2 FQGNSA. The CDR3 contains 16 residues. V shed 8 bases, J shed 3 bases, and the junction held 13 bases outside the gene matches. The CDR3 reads CASARTGGLKTDTQYF. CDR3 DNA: TGTGCCAGCGCCCGCACGGGAGGGCTGAAGACAGATACGCAGTATTTT.

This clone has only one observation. The chain's CDR3 is CASSVAVTSGRTGELFF. The CDR3 DNA reads as TGTGCCAGCAGCGTAGCTGTGACTAGCGGGAGGACCGGGGAGCTGTTTTTT. The genes are TRBV9 and TRBJ2-2, with 13 bases identical to TRBD2. V lost 0 bases to trimming and J lost 5 bases; unmatched junction nucleotides: 4. The CDR3 spans 17 residues. CDR1 is SGDLS, CDR2 YYNGEE, per germline. Looking up the rest from reference TRBV9 and TRBJ2-2 gives the full variable domain: DSGVTQTPKHLITATGQRVTLRCSPRSGDLSVYWYQQSLDQGLQFLIQYYNGEERAKGNILERFSAQQFPDLHSELNLSSLELGDSALYFCASSVAVTSGRTGELFFGEGSRLTVL.

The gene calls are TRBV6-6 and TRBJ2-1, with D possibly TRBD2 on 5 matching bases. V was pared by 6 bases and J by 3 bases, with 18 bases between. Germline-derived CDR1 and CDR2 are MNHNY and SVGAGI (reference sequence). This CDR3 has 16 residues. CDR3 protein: CASRSPPGAGYNEQFF. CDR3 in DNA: TGTGCCAGCAGAAGCCCCCCGGGTGCGGGCTACAATGAGCAGTTCTTC.

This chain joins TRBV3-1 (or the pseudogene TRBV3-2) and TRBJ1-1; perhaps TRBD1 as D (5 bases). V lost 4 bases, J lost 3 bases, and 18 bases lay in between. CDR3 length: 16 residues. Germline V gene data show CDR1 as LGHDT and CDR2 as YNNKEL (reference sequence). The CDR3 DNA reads TGTGCCAGCAGCCGGACTAGGAGGGGCGGGGACACTGAAGCTTTCTTT. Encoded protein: CASSRTRRGGDTEAFF.

CDR3 loop: CSASAGTQYF. In nucleotides, the CDR3 is TGCAGTGCTAGCGCCGGGACCCAGTACTTC. The genes are TRBV20-1 and TRBJ2-5; D remains unclear. V lost 3 bases, J lost 7 bases, and 6 bases lay in between. The CDR3 covers 10 residues. The germline CDR1 and CDR2 sequences are DFQATT and SNEGSKA (reference sequence).

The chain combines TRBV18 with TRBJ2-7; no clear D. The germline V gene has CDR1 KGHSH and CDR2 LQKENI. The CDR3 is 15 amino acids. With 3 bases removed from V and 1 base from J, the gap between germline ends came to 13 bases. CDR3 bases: TGTGCCAGCTCACCTAAGGCTTTACAGTCCTACGAGCAGTACTTC. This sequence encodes CASSPKALQSYEQYF.

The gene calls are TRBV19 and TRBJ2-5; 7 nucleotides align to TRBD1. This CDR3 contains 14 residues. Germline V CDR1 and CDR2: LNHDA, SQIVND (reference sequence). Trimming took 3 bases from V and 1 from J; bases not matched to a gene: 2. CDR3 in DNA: TGTGCCAGTAGTATGGGGACAGTCCAAGAGACCCAGTACTTC. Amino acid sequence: CASSMGTVQETQYF.

The CDR3 sequence is CASSSLGDTQYF. The CDR3 DNA sequence: TGTGCCAGCAGCTCCCTAGGAGATACGCAGTATTTT. This chain links TRBV7-6 with TRBJ2-3; D is undetermined. The CDR3 runs to 12 residues. The V and J ends lost 4 bases and 5 bases respectively, with 7 bases between them. Per germline, CDR1 SGHVS and CDR2 FNYEAQ.

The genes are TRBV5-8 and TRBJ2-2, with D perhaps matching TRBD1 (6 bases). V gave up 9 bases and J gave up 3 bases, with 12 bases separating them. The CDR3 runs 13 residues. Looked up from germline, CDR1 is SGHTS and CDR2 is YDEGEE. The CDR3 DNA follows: TGTGCCACCCCGGGACAAGACACCGGGGAGCTGTTTTTT. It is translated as CATPGQDTGELFF.

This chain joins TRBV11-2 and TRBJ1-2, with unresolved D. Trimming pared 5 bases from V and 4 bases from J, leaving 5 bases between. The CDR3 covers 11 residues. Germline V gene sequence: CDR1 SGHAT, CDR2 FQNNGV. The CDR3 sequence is CASSASYGYTF. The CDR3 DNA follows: TGTGCCAGCAGCGCTAGCTATGGCTACACCTTC. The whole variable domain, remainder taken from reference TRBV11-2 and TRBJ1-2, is EAGVAQSPRYKIIEKRQSVAFWCNPISGHATLYWYQQILGQGPKLLIQFQNNGVVDDSQLPKDRFSAERLKGVDSTLKIQPAKLEDSAVYLCASSASYGYTFGSGTRLTVV.

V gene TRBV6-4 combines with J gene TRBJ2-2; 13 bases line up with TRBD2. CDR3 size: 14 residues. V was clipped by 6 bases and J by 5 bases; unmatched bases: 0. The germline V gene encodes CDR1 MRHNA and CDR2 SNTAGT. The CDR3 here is CASRGLAGTGELFF. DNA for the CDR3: TGTGCCAGCAGGGGACTAGCGGGGACCGGGGAGCTGTTTTTT.

CDR3 nucleotide sequence: TGTGCCAGCAGCCGAGAGGGGGGGAGCACAGATACGCAGTATTTT. The encoded protein is CASSREGGSTDTQYF. The chain joins TRBV11-3 to TRBJ2-3; a possible D gene is TRBD2 (7 bases). The V gene's germline CDR1 is SGHNT and CDR2 YENEEA. The CDR3 is 15 amino acids. V shed 5 bases and J shed 0 bases, with 12 bases lying between them.

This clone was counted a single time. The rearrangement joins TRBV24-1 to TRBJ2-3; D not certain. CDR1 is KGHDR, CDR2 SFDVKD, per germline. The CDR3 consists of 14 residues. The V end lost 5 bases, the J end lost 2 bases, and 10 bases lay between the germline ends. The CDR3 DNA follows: TGTGCCACCAGTGCGGAGAGGTACACAGATACGCAGTATTTT. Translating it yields CATSAERYTDTQYF.

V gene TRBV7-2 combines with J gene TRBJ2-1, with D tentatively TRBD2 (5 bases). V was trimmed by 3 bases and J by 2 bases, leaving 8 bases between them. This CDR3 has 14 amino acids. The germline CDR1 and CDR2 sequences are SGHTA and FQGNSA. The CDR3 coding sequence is TGTGCCAGCAGCTTCTGGAGGACCTACAATGAGCAGTTCTTC. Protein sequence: CASSFWRTYNEQFF.

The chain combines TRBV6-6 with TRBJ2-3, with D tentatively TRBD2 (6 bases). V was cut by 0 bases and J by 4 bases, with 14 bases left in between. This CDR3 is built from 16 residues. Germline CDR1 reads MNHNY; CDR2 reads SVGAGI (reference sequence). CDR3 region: CASSYSTGESPDTQYF. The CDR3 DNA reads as TGTGCCAGCAGTTACTCGACGGGAGAGTCTCCAGATACGCAGTATTTT.

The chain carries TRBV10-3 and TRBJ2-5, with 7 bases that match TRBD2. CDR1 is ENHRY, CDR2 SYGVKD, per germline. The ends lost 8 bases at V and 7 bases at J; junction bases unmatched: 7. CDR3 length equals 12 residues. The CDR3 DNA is TGTGCCATCGGTAGCGGGCCCGGGACCCAGTACTTC. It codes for CAIGSGPGTQYF.